Listed below are T cell receptor beta chains from one sample, sequenced in a study of T-cell memory formation after mild COVID-19. TCRdb re-called the 5' RACE reads through MiXCR, storing one row per CDR3 protein. The sample consists of 400,000 or so distinct CDR3 sequences, around 20% of them appearing once. What was sequenced was PBMCs or a T cell subset sorted from them (not recorded which). The receptors shown here come from an adult woman who had mild COVID-19 (a few samples of this study predate the infection). Cell type and time point are not known. Both conserved end residues are part of each CDR3. A D gene is named only where the DNA matches it firmly. Some rows have no size entry. The others give once, few or many, or a class for an expanded clone.

V	D	size	J	DNA	CDR3
TRBV5-1	.	medium-sized	TRBJ2-1	TGCGCCAGCAGCTTGGGACCCGACGGCAATGAGCAGTTCTTC	CASSLGPDGNEQFF
TRBV6-2/TRBV6-3	TRBD1	.	TRBJ1-4	TGTGCCAGCAGTTATTATCAGGGGGCAGGGGAAAAACTGTTTTTT	CASSYYQGAGEKLFF
TRBV7-6	TRBD2	.	TRBJ2-7	TGTGCCAGCAGCGAGGACAGCGGGAGGCCCTACGAGCAGTACTTC	CASSEDSGRPYEQYF
TRBV7-8	TRBD1	few	TRBJ2-3	TGTGCCAGCAGGAGAGGGACAGGGAAAGATACGCAGTATTTT	CASRRGTGKDTQYF
TRBV24-1	.	.	TRBJ2-7	TGTGCCACCAGTGAAAAGGGACGGACTGTCTACGAGCAGTACTTC	CATSEKGRTVYEQYF
TRBV3-1	.	few	TRBJ1-2	TGTGCCAGCAGCCAAGAGCCAGGCGGGATCTATGGCTACACCTTC	CASSQEPGGIYGYTF
TRBV11-2	.	few	TRBJ1-2	TGTGCCAGCAGCTTAAGGTCCCACGATGGCTACACCTTC	CASSLRSHDGYTF
TRBV11-2	TRBD1	few	TRBJ2-7	TGTGCCAGCAGCTCAAGACAGGGGTCAGATAAGACGTTCGAGCAGTACTTC	CASSSRQGSDKTFEQYF
TRBV5-8	TRBD1	.	TRBJ2-3	TGTGCCAGCAGCGAGCCGGGACAGACAGATACGCAGTATTTT	CASSEPGQTDTQYF
TRBV5-5	.	few	TRBJ2-3	TGTGCCAGCAGCTTGGCGGCGAAAGATACGCAGTATTTT	CASSLAAKDTQYF
TRBV19	TRBD1	.	TRBJ1-2	TGTGCCAGTAGTCCTGGGACAGGGCGAAACTATGGCTACACCTTC	CASSPGTGRNYGYTF
TRBV5-1	.	.	TRBJ2-1	TGCGCCAGCAGCTGGAGGGGGGCGGACAATGAGCAGTTCTTC	CASSWRGADNEQFF
TRBV23-1	TRBD2	.	TRBJ2-7	TGCGCCAGCAGTCAATCGTGGAGCGCCCATGGGGGGGACGAGCAGTACTTC	CASSQSWSAHGGDEQYF